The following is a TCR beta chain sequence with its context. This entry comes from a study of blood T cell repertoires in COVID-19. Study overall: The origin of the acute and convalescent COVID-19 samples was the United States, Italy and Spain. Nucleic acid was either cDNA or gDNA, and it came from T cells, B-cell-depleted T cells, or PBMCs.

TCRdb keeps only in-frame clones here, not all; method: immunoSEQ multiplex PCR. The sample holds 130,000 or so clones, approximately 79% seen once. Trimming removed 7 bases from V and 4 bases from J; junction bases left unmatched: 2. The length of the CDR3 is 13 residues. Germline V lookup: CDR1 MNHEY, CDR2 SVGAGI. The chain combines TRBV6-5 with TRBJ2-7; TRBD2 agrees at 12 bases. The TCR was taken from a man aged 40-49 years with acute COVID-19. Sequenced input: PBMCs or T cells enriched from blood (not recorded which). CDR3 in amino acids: CASTGLAGYEQYF. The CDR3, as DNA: TGTGCCAGCACCGGACTAGCGGGGTACGAGCAGTACTTC.